Listed below are T cell receptor beta chains from one sample, sequenced in a study of PD-L1 blockade in urothelial cancer. Assay used: immunoSEQ multiplex PCR; TCRdb lists only in-frame clones, some missing. The sample yields approximately 20,000 clones, around 91% seen once. Sample: PBMCs, taken around atezolizumab (anti-PD-L1) treatment. Receptor source: a woman aged 55 to 70 with urothelial cancer. Each CDR3 is given with its conserved first and last residue. A D gene is named only where the DNA matches it firmly. Size tells how often a clone was seen (once, few, many) or the class of an expanded clone, and some rows leave it out.

length	V	J	D	size	CDR3	DNA
16	TRBV5-4	TRBJ2-3	TRBD2	-	CASSAPSGTSTDTQYF	TGTGCCAGCAGCGCCCCTAGCGGGACTAGCACAGATACGCAGTATTTT
17	TRBV7-2	TRBJ1-4	-	-	CASSTRGVGGPNEKLFF	TGTGCCAGCAGCACGCGGGGGGTAGGGGGTCCTAATGAAAAACTGTTTTTT
15	TRBV5-1	TRBJ2-7	-	-	CASSLRGIDAYEQYF	TGCGCCAGCAGCTTGAGGGGGATTGACGCCTACGAGCAGTACTTC
15	TRBV4-1	TRBJ2-7	TRBD1	-	CASSSRDSHTYEQYF	TGCGCCAGCAGCTCCCGGGACAGCCATACCTACGAGCAGTACTTC
13	TRBV2	TRBJ2-5	TRBD1	-	CASSGTGGETQYF	TGTGCCAGCAGTGGAACAGGGGGGGAGACCCAGTACTTC
16	TRBV27	TRBJ2-7	TRBD2	-	CASRRAGATSSYEQYF	TGTGCCAGCAGGAGAGCGGGAGCTACGAGCTCCTACGAGCAGTACTTC
13	TRBV19	TRBJ2-5	-	-	CASSIDRGETQYF	TGTGCCAGTAGTATAGACAGGGGTGAGACCCAGTACTTC
14	TRBV5-6	TRBJ1-4	-	-	CASSLSRGVEKLFF	TGTGCCAGCAGCTTGTCCAGAGGCGTTGAAAAACTGTTTTTT
16	TRBV5-1	TRBJ2-2	TRBD2	-	CASSPVPSGNAGELFF	TGCGCCAGCAGCCCTGTTCCAAGCGGGAACGCCGGGGAGCTGTTTTTT
14	TRBV19	TRBJ2-7	-	-	CASREQGTLYEQYF	TGTGCCAGCCGTGAACAGGGTACCCTCTACGAGCAGTACTTC
15	TRBV5-1	TRBJ2-1	TRBD1	-	CASSLDRGSDNEQFF	TGCGCCAGCAGCTTGGACAGGGGGTCCGACAATGAGCAGTTCTTC
16	TRBV10-1	TRBJ1-1	-	-	CASSKGGVRRWTEAFF	TGCGCCAGCAGCAAAGGGGGTGTTCGGCGGTGGACTGAAGCTTTCTTT
14	TRBV29-1	TRBJ1-4	-	-	CSVGRDSHNEKLFF	TGCAGCGTTGGGAGAGACAGCCATAATGAAAAACTGTTTTTT
16	TRBV19	TRBJ2-3	TRBD2	-	CASSWGLAGDGDTQYF	TGTGCCAGTAGTTGGGGACTAGCGGGAGATGGAGATACGCAGTATTTT
16	TRBV28	TRBJ2-3	TRBD1	once	CASSHRTGSGTDTQYF	TGTGCCAGCAGCCATCGGACAGGGTCAGGGACAGATACGCAGTATTTT
15	TRBV7-2	TRBJ2-1	TRBD2	-	CASSLVAGAGNEQFF	TGTGCCAGCAGCTTAGTAGCGGGAGCAGGCAATGAGCAGTTCTTC
17	TRBV4-3	TRBJ2-7	TRBD2	-	CASSQSWVAGVRYEQYF	TGCGCCAGCAGCCAATCTTGGGTAGCGGGAGTCCGCTACGAGCAGTACTTC
14	TRBV9	TRBJ2-5	TRBD2	-	CASSVGTSRETQYF	TGTGCCAGCAGCGTAGGGACTAGCCGAGAGACCCAGTACTTC
12	TRBV9	TRBJ1-1	TRBD1	-	CASSVTGEKAFF	TGTGCCAGCAGCGTGACAGGGGAAAAAGCTTTCTTT
13	TRBV6-7	TRBJ1-2	TRBD1	once	CASNDKGAGGDTF	TGTGCCAGCAACGATAAGGGGGCAGGAGGGGACACCTTC
13	TRBV7-9	TRBJ2-2	-	-	CASSQTGARELFF	TGTGCCAGCAGTCAGACGGGTGCCAGGGAGCTGTTTTTT
12	TRBV29-1	TRBJ2-5	-	-	CSVKDPGETQYF	TGCAGCGTTAAGGACCCGGGGGAGACCCAGTACTTC
16	TRBV19	TRBJ2-2	-	-	CASSTLGTSNTGELFF	TGTGCCAGTAGTACGCTAGGGACATCGAACACCGGGGAGCTGTTTTTT
14	TRBV7-9	TRBJ1-4	-	-	CASSLRATNEKLFF	TGTGCCAGCAGCTTGAGGGCGACTAATGAAAAACTGTTTTTT
17	TRBV2	TRBJ2-7	-	-	CANSWGAGAYSTKEQYF	TGTGCCAACTCATGGGGCGCGGGGGCATACTCTACGAAGGAGCAGTACTTC
14	TRBV14	TRBJ1-2	-	once	CASSQGSWAYGYTF	TGTGCCAGCAGCCAAGGGTCATGGGCGTATGGCTACACCTTC
14	TRBV6-5	TRBJ2-3	TRBD2	-	CASSYGLAGDTQYF	TGTGCCAGCAGTTACGGACTAGCGGGAGATACGCAGTATTTT
13	TRBV5-6	TRBJ2-7	TRBD2	once	CASSVAGSSEQYF	TGTGCTAGCAGCGTAGCGGGGAGCTCCGAGCAGTACTTC
15	TRBV27	TRBJ2-7	-	-	CASSLYGTDSYEQYF	TGTGCCAGCAGTTTATACGGGACTGACTCCTACGAGCAGTACTTC
15	TRBV6-5	TRBJ2-7	TRBD2	-	CASRTDGEGRYEQYF	TGTGCCAGCAGAACGGACGGGGAGGGGAGGTACGAGCAGTACTTC
18	TRBV10-3	TRBJ1-5	TRBD1	-	CAISESAGGPYSNQPQHF	TGTGCCATCAGTGAGTCGGCAGGGGGCCCGTATAGCAATCAGCCCCAGCATTTT
12	TRBV19	TRBJ2-1	-	-	CASSIEGDEQFF	TGTGCCAGTAGTATAGAGGGCGATGAGCAGTTCTTC
15	TRBV28	TRBJ2-3	-	-	CASSLSPGGMDTQYF	TGTGCCAGCAGTTTAAGTCCAGGGGGGATGGATACGCAGTATTTT
15	TRBV4-1	TRBJ2-3	TRBD2	-	CASSLGLAVTDTQYF	TGCGCCAGCAGCCTGGGACTAGCCGTGACAGATACGCAGTATTTT
16	TRBV28	TRBJ1-5	-	-	CASSLLGGYSNQPQHF	TGTGCCAGCAGTTTATTAGGAGGATATAGCAATCAGCCCCAGCATTTT
13	TRBV28	TRBJ1-2	-	-	CASSSGLDYGYTF	TGTGCCAGCAGTTCCGGACTGGACTATGGCTACACCTTC
15	TRBV4-3	TRBJ2-7	TRBD1	-	CASSQDQGAPYEQYF	TGCGCCAGCAGCCAAGATCAGGGGGCGCCGTACGAGCAGTACTTC
14	TRBV5-1	TRBJ1-1	TRBD1	-	CASSYTGTATEAFF	TGCGCCAGCAGCTATACCGGGACAGCGACTGAAGCTTTCTTT
15	TRBV7-8	TRBJ1-2	-	-	CASSLASGQSYGYTF	TGTGCCAGCAGCTTAGCCTCGGGACAATCTTACGGCTACACCTTC
14	TRBV5-1	TRBJ1-4	TRBD1	-	CASSNTGGGEKLFF	TGCGCCAGCAGCAATACAGGGGGCGGAGAAAAACTGTTTTTT
17	TRBV27	TRBJ2-5	-	-	CASRGRGLAVVQETQYF	TGTGCCAGCAGAGGCAGGGGTTTGGCAGTTGTCCAAGAGACCCAGTACTTC